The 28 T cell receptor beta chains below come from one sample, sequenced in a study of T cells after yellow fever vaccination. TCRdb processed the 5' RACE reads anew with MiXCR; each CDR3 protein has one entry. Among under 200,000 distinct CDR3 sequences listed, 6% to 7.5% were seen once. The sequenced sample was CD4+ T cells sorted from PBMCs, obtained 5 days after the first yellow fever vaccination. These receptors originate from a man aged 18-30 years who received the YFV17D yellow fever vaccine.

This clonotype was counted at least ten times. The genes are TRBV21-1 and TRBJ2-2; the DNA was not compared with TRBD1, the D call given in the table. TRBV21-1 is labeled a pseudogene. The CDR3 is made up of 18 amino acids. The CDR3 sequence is CASSKIIRTGANTGELFF. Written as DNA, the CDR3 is TGTGCCAGCAGCAAAATAATAAGGACAGGGGCTAACACCGGGGAGCTGTTTTTT.

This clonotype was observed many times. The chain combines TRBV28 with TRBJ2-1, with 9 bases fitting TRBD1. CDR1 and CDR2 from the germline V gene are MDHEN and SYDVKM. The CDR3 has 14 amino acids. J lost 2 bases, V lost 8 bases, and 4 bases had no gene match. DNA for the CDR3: TGTGCCAGCTCGCGGGACAGGGCCTACAATGAGCAGTTCTTC. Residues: CASSRDRAYNEQFF.

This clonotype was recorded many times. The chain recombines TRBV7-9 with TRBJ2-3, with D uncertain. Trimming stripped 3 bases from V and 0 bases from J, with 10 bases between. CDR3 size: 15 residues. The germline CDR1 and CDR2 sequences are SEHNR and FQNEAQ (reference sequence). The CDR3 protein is CASSFDGLSTDTQYF. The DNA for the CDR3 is TGTGCCAGCAGCTTTGATGGTCTTAGCACAGATACGCAGTATTTT.

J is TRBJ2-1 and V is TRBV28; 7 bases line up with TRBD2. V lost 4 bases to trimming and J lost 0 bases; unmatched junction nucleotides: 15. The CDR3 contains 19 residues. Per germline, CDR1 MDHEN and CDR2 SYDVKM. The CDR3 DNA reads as TGTGCCAGCAGTTCTAGGCCCCTTTGGGGGGGGAGCTCCTACAATGAGCAGTTCTTC. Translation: CASSSRPLWGGSSYNEQFF.

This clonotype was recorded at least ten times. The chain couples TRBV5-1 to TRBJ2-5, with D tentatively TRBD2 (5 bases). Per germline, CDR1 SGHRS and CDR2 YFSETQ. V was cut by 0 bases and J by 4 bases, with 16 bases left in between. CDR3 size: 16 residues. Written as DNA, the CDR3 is TGCGCCAGCAGCTTGGGTCCCCCCGGCCGGGGAGAGACCCAGTACTTC. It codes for CASSLGPPGRGETQYF.

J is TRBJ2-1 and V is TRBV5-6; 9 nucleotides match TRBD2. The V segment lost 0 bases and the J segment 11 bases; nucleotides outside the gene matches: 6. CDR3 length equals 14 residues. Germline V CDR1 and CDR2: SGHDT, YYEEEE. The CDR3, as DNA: TGTGCCAGCAGCTTGGGACTAGCGGCCTCCAAGCAGTTCTTC. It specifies CASSLGLAASKQFF.

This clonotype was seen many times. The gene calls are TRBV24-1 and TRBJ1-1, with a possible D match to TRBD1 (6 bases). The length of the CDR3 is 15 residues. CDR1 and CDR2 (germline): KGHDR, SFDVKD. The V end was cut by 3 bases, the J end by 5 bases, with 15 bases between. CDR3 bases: TGTGCCACCAGTGATAGTGGCAGGGGTAGGACTGAAGCTTTCTTT. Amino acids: CATSDSGRGRTEAFF.

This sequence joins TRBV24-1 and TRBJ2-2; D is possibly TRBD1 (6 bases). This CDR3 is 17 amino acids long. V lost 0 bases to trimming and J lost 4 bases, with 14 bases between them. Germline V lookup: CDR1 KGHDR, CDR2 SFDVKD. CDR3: CATSDLLGGLGTGELFF. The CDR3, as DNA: TGTGCCACCAGTGATTTGCTTGGGGGCTTAGGCACCGGGGAGCTGTTTTTT.

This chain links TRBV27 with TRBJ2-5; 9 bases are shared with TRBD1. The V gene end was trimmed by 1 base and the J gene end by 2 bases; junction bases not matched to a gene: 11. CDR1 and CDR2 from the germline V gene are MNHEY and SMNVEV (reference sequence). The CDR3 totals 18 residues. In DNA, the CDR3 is TGTGCCAGCAGTTTATTTTCATTGCCGACAGGGGGTCAAGAGACCCAGTACTTC. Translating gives CASSLFSLPTGGQETQYF.

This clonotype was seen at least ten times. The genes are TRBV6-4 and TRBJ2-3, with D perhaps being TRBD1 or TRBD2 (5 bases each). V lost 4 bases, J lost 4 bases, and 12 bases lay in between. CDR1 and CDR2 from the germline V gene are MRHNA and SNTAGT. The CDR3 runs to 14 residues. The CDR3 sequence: CASSVGQGADTQYF. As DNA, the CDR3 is TGTGCCAGCAGTGTTGGCCAGGGAGCAGATACGCAGTATTTT.

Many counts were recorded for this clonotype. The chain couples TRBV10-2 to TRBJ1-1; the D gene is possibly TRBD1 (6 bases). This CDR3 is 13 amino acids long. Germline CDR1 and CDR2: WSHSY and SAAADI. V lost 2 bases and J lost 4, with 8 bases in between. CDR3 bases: TGCGCCAGCAGTGAGGCAGGGGCCACTGAAGCTTTCTTT. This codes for CASSEAGATEAFF.

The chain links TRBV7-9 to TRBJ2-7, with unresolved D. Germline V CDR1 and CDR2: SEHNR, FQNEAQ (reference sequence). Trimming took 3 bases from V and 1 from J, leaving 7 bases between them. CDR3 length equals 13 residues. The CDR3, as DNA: TGTGCCAGCAGCTTCGGGTCTTCCTACGAGCAGTACTTC. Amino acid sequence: CASSFGSSYEQYF. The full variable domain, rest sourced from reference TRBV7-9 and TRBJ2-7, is DTGVSQNPRHKITKRGQNVTFRCDPISEHNRLYWYRQTLGQGPEFLTYFQNEAQLEKSRLLSDRFSAERPKGSFSTLEIQRTEQGDSAMYLCASSFGSSYEQYFGPGTRLTVT.

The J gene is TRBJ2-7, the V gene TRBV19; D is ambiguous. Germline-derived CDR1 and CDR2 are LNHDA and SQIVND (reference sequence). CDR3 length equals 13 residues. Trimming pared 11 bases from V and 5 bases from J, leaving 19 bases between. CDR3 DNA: TGTGCCGACGGTCCCAGTAGCTGGCACGAGCAGTACTTC. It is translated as CADGPSSWHEQYF. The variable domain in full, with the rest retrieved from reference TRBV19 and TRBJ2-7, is DGGITQSPKYLFRKEGQNVTLSCEQNLNHDAMYWYRQDPGQGLRLIYYSQIVNDFQKGDIAEGYSVSREKKESFPLTVTSAQKNPTAFYLCADGPSSWHEQYFGPGTRLTVT.

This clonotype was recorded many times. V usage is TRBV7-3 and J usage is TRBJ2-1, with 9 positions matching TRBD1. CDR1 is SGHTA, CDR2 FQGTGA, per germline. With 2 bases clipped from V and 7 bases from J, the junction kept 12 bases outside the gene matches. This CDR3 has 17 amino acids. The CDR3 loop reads CASSLGVLNRGLNEQFF. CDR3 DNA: TGTGCCAGCAGCTTAGGGGTCCTGAACAGGGGGCTAAATGAGCAGTTCTTC.

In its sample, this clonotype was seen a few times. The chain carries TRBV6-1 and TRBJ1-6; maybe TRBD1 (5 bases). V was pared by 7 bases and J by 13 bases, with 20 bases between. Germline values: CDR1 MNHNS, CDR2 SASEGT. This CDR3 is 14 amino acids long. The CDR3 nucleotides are TGTGCCAGCACTCAGGCGTCAGGGCTGTCGCCCCTCCACTTT. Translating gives CASTQASGLSPLHF.

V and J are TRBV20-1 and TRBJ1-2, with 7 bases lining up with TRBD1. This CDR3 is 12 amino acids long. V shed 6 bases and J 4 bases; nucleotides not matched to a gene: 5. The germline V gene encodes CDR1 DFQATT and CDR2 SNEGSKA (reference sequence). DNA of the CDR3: TGCAGTGCCGCGACAGGGCTCTATGGCTACACCTTC. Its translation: CSAATGLYGYTF.

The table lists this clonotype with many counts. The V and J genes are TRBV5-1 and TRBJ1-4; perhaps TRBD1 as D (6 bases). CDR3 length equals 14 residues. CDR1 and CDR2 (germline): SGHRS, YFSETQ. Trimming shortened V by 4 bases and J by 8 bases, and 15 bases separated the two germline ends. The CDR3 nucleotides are TGCGCCAGCAGCCTTCAGGGGACTCGGGAAAAACTGTTTTTT. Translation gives CASSLQGTREKLFF.

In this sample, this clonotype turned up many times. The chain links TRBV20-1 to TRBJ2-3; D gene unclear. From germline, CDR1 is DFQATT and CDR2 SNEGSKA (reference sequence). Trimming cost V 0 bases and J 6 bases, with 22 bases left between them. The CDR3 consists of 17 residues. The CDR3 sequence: CSARDPRPLLIVDTQYF. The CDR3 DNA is TGCAGTGCTAGAGATCCCCGGCCCCTCCTGATCGTCGATACGCAGTATTTT.

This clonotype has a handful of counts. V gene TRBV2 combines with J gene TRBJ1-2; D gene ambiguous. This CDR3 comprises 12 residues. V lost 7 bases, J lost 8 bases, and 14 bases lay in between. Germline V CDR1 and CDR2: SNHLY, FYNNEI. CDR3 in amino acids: CASKWSAGGYTF. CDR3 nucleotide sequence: TGTGCCAGCAAGTGGTCGGCTGGCGGCTACACCTTC.

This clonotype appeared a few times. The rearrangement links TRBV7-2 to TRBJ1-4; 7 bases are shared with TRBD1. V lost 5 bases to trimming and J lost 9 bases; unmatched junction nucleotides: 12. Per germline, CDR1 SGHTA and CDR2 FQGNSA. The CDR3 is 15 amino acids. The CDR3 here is CASSRAGGGEQKLFF. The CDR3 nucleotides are TGTGCCAGCAGCCGAGCAGGGGGTGGGGAGCAAAAACTGTTTTTT.

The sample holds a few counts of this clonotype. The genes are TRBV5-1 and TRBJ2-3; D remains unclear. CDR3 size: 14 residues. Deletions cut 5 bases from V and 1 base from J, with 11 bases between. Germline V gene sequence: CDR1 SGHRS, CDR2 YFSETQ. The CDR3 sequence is CASSPSQGTDTQYF. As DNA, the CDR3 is TGCGCCAGCAGTCCAAGCCAGGGCACAGATACGCAGTATTTT.

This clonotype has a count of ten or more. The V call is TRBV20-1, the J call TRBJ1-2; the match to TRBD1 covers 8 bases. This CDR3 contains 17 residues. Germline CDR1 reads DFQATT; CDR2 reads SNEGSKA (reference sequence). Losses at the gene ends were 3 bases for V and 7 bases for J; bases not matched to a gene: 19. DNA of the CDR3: TGCAGTGCTAGCAGTTTGGGCAGGGGGCCGGGGGTTGGTGGCTACACCTTC. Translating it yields CSASSLGRGPGVGGYTF.

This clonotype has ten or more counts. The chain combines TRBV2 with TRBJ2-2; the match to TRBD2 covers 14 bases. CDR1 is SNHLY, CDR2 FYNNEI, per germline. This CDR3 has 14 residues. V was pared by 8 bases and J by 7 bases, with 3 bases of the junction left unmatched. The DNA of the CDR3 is TGTGCCAGCCGACTAGCGGGGGGGCTCGGGGAGCTGTTTTTT. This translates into CASRLAGGLGELFF.

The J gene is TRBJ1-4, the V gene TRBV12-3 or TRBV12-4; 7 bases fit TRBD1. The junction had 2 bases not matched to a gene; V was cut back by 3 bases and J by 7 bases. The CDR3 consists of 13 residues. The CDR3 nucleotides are TGTGCCAGCAGTTTGAACAGGGGTGAAAAACTGTTTTTT. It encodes CASSLNRGEKLFF.

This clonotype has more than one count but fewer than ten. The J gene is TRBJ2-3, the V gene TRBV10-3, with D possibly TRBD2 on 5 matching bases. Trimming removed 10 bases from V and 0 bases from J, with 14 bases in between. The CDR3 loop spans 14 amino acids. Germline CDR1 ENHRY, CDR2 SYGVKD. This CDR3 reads CATRTGESTDTQYF. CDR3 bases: TGTGCCACCAGGACTGGCGAAAGCACAGATACGCAGTATTTT.

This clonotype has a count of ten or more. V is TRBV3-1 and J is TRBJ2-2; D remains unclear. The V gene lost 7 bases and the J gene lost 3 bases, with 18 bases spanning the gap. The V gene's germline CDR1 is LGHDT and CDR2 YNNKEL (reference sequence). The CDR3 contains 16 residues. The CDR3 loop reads CASTPSKTADTGELFF. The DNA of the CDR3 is TGTGCCAGCACCCCCAGTAAAACAGCCGACACCGGGGAGCTGTTTTTT.

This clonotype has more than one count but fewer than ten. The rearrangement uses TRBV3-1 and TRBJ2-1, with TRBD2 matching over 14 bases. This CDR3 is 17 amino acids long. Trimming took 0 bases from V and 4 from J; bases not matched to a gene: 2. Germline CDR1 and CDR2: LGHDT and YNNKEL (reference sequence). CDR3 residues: CASSQDRTSGGYNEQFF. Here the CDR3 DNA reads TGTGCCAGCAGCCAAGATCGGACTAGCGGGGGGTACAATGAGCAGTTCTTC.

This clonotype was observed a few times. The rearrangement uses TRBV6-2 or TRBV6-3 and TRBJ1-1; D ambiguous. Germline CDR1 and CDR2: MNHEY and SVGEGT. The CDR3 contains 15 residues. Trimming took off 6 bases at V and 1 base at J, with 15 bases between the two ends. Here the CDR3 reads CASRTSSRGNTEAFF. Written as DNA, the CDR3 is TGTGCCAGCAGAACCTCCTCCCGGGGGAACACTGAAGCTTTCTTT.